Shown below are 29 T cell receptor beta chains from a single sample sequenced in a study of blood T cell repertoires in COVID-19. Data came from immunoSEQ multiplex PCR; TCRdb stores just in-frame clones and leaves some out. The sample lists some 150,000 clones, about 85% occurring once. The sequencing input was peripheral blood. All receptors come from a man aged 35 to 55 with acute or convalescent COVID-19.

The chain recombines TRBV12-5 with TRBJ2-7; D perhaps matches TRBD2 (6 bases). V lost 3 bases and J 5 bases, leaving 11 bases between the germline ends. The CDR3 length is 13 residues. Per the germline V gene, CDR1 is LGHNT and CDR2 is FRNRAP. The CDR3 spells CASGLGGNHEQYF. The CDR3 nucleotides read TGTGCTAGTGGTTTAGGAGGGAACCACGAGCAGTACTTC.

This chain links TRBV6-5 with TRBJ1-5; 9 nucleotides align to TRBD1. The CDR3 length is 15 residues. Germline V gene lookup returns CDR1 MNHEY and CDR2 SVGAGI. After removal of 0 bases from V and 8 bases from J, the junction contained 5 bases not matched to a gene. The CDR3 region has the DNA TGTGCCAGCAGTTACTCAGGGACAGGGCTAGAGCCCCAGCATTTT. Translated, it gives CASSYSGTGLEPQHF.

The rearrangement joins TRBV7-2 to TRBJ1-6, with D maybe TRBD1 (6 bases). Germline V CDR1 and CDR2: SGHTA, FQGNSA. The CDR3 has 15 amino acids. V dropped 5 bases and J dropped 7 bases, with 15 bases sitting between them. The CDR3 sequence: CASSQQGVGNSPLHF. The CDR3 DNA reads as TGTGCCAGCAGCCAACAGGGAGTAGGAAATTCACCCCTCCACTTT.

CDR3 loop: CASSRTSGPSYNEQFF. The CDR3 DNA reads as TGTGCCAGCAGCCGGACTAGCGGCCCATCCTACAATGAGCAGTTCTTC. J is TRBJ2-1 and V is TRBV4-2, with TRBD2 identical over 10 bases. The V gene end was trimmed by 4 bases and the J gene end by 1 base; junction bases not matched to a gene: 4. CDR1 is LGHNA and CDR2 is YNFKEQ in the germline V gene. The CDR3 extends over 16 amino acids.

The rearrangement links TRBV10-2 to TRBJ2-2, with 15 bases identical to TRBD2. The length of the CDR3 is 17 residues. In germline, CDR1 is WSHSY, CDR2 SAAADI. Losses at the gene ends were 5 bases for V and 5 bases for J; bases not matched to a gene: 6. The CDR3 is CASSRTSGGAGTGELFF. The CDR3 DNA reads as TGCGCCAGCAGTCGGACTAGCGGGGGGGCTGGAACCGGGGAGCTGTTTTTT.

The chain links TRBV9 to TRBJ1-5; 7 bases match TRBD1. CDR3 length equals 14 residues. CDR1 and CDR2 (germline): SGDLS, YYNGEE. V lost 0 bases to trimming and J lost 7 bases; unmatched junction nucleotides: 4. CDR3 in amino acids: CASSVGQGGQPQHF. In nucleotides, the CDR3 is TGTGCCAGCAGCGTAGGACAGGGCGGCCAGCCCCAGCATTTT.

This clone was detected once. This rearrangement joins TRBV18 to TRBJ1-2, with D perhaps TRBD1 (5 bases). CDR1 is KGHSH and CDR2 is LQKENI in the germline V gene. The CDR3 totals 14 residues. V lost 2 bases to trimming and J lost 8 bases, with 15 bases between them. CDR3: CASSPLRAGNGYTF. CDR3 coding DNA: TGTGCCAGCTCACCATTAAGGGCAGGGAACGGCTACACCTTC. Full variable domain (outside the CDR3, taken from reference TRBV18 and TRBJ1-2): NAGVMQNPRHLVRRRGQEARLRCSPMKGHSHVYWYRQLPEEGLKFMVYLQKENIIDESGMPKERFSAEFPKEGPSILRIQQVVRGDSAAYFCASSPLRAGNGYTFGSGTRLTVV.

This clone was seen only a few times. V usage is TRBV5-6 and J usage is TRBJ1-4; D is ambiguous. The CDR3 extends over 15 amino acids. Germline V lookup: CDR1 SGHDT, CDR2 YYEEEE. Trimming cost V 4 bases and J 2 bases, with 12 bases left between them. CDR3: CASSPSQNTNEKLFF. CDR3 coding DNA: TGTGCCAGCAGCCCATCACAGAATACTAATGAAAAACTGTTTTTT.

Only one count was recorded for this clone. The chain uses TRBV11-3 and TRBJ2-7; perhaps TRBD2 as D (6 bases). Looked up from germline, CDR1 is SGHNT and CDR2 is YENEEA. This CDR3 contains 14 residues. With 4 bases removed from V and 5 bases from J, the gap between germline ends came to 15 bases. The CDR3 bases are TGTGCCAGCAGCTCCTCCGGGAGCCCCCACGAGCAGTACTTC. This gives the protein CASSSSGSPHEQYF.

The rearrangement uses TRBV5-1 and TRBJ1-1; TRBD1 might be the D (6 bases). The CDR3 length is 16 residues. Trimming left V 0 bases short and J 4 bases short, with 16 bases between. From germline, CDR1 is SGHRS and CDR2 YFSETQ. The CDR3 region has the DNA TGCGCCAGCAGCTTGGACGGACAGACGAGCATCACTGAAGCTTTCTTT. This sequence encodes CASSLDGQTSITEAFF.

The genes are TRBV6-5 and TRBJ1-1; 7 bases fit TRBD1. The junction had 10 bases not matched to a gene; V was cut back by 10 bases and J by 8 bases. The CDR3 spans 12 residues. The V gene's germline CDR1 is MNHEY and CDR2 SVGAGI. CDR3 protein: CATRRDSGEAFF. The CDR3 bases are TGTGCCACCCGCCGGGACAGCGGCGAAGCTTTCTTT.

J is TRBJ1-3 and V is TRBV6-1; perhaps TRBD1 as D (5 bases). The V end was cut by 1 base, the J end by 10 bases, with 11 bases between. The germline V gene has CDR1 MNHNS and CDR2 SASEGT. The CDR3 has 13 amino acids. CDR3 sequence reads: CASSEVGAKTIYF. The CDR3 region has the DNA TGTGCCAGCAGTGAAGTAGGGGCTAAGACCATATATTTT.

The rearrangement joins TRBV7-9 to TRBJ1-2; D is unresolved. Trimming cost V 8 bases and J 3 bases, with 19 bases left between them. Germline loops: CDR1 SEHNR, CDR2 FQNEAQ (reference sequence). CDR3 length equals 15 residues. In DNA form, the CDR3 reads TGTGCCAGCCATACTCCGGTAGGGAGTTACTATGGCTACACCTTC. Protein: CASHTPVGSYYGYTF. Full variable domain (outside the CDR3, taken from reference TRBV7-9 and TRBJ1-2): DTGVSQNPRHKITKRGQNVTFRCDPISEHNRLYWYRQTLGQGPEFLTYFQNEAQLEKSRLLSDRFSAERPKGSFSTLEIQRTEQGDSAMYLCASHTPVGSYYGYTFGSGTRLTVV.

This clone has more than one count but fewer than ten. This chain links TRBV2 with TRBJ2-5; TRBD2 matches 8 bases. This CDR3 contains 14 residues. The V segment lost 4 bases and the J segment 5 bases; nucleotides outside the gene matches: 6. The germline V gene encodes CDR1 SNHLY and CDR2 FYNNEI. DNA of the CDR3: TGTGCCAGCAGTGCGACCGGGACTAGGGAGACCCAGTACTTC. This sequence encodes CASSATGTRETQYF.

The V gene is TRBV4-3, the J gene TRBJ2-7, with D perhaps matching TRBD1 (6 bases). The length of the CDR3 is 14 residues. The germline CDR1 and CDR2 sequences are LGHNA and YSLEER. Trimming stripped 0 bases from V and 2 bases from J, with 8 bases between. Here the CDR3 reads CASSQDRGTYEQYF. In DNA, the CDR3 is TGCGCCAGCAGCCAAGACAGGGGAACCTACGAGCAGTACTTC.

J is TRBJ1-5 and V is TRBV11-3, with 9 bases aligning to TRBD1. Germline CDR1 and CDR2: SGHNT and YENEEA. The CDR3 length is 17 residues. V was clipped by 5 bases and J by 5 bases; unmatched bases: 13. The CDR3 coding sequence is TGTGCCAGCAGCGTTCCGGGACAGGGAATTAGATATCAGCCCCAGCATTTT. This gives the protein CASSVPGQGIRYQPQHF.

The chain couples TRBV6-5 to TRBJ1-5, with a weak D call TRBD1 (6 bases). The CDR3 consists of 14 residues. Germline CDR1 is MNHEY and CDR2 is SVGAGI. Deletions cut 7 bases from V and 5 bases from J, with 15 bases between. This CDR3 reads CASTPPGGHQPQHF. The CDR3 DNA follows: TGTGCCAGCACTCCGCCGGGGGGCCATCAGCCCCAGCATTTT.

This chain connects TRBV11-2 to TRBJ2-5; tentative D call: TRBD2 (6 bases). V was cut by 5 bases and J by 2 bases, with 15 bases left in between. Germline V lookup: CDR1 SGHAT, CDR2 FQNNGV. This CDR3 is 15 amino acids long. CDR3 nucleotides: TGTGCCAGCAGCCTCGGGATGGGAGGACAAGAGACCCAGTACTTC. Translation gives CASSLGMGGQETQYF.

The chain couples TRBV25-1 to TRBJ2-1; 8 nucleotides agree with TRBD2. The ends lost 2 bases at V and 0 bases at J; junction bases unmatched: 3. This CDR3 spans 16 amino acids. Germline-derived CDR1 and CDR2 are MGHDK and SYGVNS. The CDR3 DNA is TGTGCCAGCAGTGAAGGGAGCGGGAGCTCCTACAATGAGCAGTTCTTC. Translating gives CASSEGSGSSYNEQFF.

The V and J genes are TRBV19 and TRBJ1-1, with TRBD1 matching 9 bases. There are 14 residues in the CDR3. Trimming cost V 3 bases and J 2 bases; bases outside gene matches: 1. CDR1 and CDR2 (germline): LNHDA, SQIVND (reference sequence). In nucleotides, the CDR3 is TGTGCCAGTAGTATGACAGGGGGTAACACTGAAGCTTTCTTT. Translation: CASSMTGGNTEAFF.

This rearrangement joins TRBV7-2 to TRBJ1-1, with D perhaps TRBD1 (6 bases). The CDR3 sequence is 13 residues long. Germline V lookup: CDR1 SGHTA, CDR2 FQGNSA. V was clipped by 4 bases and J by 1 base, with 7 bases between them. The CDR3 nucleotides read TGTGCCAGCAGCTCACAGGGGAACACTGAAGCTTTCTTT. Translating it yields CASSSQGNTEAFF.

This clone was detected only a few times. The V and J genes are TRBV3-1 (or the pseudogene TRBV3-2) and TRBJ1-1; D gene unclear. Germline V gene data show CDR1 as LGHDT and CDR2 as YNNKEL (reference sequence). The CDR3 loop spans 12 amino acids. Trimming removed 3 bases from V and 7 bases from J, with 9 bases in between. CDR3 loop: CASSQTIDEAFF. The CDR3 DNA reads TGTGCCAGCAGCCAGACAATAGATGAAGCTTTCTTT.

The CDR3 region is CASSQLTTGGTQYF. The CDR3 nucleotides read TGTGCCAGCAGCCAACTGACGACAGGTGGTACGCAGTATTTT. V and J are TRBV3-1 (or the pseudogene TRBV3-2) and TRBJ2-3; tentatively, D is TRBD1 (6 bases). The germline V gene has CDR1 LGHDT and CDR2 YNNKEL (reference sequence). This CDR3 spans 14 amino acids. V was clipped by 2 bases and J by 8 bases, with 14 bases between them.

For the CDR3, the DNA is TGCGCCAGCTCCCCACTGGGGCAGTCCAACAATGAGCAGTTCTTC. It translates to CASSPLGQSNNEQFF. This rearrangement joins TRBV5-1 to TRBJ2-1; possibly TRBD1 for D (5 bases). The V gene's germline CDR1 is SGHRS and CDR2 YFSETQ. CDR3 length equals 15 residues. Trimming removed 7 bases from V and 5 bases from J, with 19 bases in between. Variable domain in full (rest from reference TRBV5-1 and TRBJ2-1): KAGVTQTPRYLIKTRGQQVTLSCSPISGHRSVSWYQQTPGQGLQFLFEYFSETQRNKGNFPGRFSGRQFSNSRSEMNVSTLELGDSALYLCASSPLGQSNNEQFFGPGTRLTVL.

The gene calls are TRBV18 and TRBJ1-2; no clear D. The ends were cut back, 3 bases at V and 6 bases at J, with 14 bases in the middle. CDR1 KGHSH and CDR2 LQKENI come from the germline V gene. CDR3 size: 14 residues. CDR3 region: CASSPSVRGHGYTF. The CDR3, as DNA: TGTGCCAGCTCACCCTCAGTTAGAGGGCATGGCTACACCTTC. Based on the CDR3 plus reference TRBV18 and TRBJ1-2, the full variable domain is NAGVMQNPRHLVRRRGQEARLRCSPMKGHSHVYWYRQLPEEGLKFMVYLQKENIIDESGMPKERFSAEFPKEGPSILRIQQVVRGDSAAYFCASSPSVRGHGYTFGSGTRLTVV.

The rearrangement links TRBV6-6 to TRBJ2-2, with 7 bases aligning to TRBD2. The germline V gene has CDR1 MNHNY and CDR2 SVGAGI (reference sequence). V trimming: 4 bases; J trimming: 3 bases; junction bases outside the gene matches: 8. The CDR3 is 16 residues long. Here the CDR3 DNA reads TGTGCCAGCAGTTCGGGGGGAATCAAGGACACCGGGGAGCTGTTTTTT. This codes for CASSSGGIKDTGELFF.

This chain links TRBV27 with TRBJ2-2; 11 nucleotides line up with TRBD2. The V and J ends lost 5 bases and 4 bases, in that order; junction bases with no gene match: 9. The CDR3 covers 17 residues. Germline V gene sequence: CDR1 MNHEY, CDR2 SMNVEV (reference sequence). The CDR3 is CASSPVAGGTSTGELFF. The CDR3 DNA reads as TGTGCCAGCAGTCCGGTAGCGGGGGGGACCTCCACCGGGGAGCTGTTTTTT.

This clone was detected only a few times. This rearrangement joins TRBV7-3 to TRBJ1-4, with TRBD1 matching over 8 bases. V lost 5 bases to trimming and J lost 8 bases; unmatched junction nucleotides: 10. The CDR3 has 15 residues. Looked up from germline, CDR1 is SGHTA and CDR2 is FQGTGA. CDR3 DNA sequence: TGTGCCAGCAGCGCGTTGGGACAGGTTGGAGAAAAACTGTTTTTT. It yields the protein CASSALGQVGEKLFF.

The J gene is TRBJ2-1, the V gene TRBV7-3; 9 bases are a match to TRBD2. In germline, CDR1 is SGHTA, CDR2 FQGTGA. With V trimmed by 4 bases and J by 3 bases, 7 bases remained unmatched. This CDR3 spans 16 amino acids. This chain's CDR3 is CASSSRGGVSYNEQFF. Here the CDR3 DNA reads TGTGCCAGCAGCTCGCGCGGGGGGGTAAGCTACAATGAGCAGTTCTTC.